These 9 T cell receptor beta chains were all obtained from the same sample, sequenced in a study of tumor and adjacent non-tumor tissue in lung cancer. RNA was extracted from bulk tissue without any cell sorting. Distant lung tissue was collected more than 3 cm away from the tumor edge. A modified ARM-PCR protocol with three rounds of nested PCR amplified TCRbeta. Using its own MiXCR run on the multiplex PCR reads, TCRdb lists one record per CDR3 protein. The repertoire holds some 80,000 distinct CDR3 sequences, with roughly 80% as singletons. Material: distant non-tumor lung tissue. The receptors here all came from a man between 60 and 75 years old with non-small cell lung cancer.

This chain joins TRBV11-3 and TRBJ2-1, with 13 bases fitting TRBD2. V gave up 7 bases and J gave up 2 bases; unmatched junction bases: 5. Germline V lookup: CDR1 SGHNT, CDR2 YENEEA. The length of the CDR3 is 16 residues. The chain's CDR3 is CASTPTSGGAYNEQFF. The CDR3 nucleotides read TGTGCCAGCACCCCAACTAGCGGGGGGGCCTACAATGAGCAGTTCTTC.

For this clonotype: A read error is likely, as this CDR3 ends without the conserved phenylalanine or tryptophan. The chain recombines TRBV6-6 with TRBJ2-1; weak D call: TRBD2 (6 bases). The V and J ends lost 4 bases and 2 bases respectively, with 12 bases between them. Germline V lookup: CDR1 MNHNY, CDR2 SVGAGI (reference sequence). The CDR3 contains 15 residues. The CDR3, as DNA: TGTGCCAGCAGTTGGGACGGAGGGGCCTACAATGAGCAGTTCCTC. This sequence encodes CASSWDGGAYNEQFL.

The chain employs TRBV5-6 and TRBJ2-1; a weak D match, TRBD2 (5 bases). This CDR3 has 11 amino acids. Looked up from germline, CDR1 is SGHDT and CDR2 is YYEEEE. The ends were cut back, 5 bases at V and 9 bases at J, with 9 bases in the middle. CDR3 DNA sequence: TGTGCCAGCAGTCGCGGAGGTGAGCAGTTCTTC. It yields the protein CASSRGGEQFF.

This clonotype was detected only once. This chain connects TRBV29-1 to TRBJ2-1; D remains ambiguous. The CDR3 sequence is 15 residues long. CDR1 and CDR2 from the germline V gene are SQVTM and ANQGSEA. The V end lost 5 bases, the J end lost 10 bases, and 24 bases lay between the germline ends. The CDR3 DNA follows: TGCAGCGTTACGGTCTATCGAACACCGTGTATAGAGCAGTTCTTC. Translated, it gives CSVTVYRTPCIEQFF.

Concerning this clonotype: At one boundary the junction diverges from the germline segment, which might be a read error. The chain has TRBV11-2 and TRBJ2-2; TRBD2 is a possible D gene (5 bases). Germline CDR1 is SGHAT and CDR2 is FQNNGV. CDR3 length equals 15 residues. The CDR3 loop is CTSSLVDWNTGELFF. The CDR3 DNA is TGTACCAGTAGCTTAGTGGACTGGAATACCGGGGAACTGTTTTTT.

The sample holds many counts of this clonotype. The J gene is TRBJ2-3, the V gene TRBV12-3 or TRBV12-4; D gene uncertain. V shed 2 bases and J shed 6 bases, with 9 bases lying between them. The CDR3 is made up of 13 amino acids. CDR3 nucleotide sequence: TGTGCCAGCAGTTTATCTAGACCTGATACGCAGTATTTT. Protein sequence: CASSLSRPDTQYF.

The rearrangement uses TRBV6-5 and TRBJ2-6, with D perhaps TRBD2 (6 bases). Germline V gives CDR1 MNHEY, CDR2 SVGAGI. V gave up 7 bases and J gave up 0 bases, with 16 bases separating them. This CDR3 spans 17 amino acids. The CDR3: CASNLAVAGSGANVLTF. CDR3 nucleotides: TGTGCCAGCAATTTAGCGGTGGCCGGCTCTGGGGCCAACGTCCTGACTTTC.

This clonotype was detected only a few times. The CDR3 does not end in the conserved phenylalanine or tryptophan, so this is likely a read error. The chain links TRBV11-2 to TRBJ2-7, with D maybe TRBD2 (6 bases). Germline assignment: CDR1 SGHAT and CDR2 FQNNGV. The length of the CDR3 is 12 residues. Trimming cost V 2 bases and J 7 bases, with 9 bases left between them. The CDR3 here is CASSLSSGEQYS. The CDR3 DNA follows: TGTGCCAGCAGCTTAAGCAGCGGGGAGCAGTACTCC.

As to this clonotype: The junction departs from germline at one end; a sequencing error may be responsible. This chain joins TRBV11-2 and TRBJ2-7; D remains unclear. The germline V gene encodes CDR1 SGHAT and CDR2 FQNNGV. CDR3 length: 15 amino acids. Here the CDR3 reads CASSLGLISSYEQCF. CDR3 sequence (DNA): TGTGCCAGCAGCTTAGGCCTCATTAGCTCCTACGAGCAGTGCTTC.